The text below deals with one T cell receptor beta chain. Its antigen is undetermined. This record comes from a study of cytomegalovirus exposure and HLA in healthy donors. Looking at the study overall: In a previous analysis, more than 90 million unique TCR beta sequences were found from 150 million to 200 million T cells.

Study-level results: The availability of immune exposure information extended only to CMV serostatus.

PCR was performed using 60 Vbeta and 13 Jbeta primers. Assay used: immunoSEQ multiplex PCR; TCRdb lists only in-frame clones, some missing. The table has 60,000 to 80,000 clones, approximately 80% seen once. Trimming removed 3 bases from V and 4 bases from J, with 16 bases in between. The CDR3 runs 15 residues. The germline V gene encodes CDR1 SGDLS and CDR2 YYNGEE. The sequencing input was PBMCs. V usage is TRBV9 and J usage is TRBJ1-1; D is possibly TRBD1 (6 bases). The receptor was derived from a girl aged 10-17 years in good health and CMV-seropositive. Here the CDR3 reads CASSAPTGSGTEAFF. The CDR3 coding sequence is TGTGCCAGCAGCGCCCCCACAGGGTCAGGCACTGAAGCTTTCTTT.